A selection of T cell receptor beta chains follows, all from one sample in a study of cytomegalovirus exposure and HLA in healthy donors. Data came from immunoSEQ multiplex PCR; TCRdb stores just in-frame clones and leaves some out. The sample contains approximately 160,000 clones, more than 65% of which appear only once. Input material: PBMCs. The receptor source for this set is a man aged 45-60 years in good health and CMV-seropositive. Each CDR3 is given with its conserved first and last residue. D genes are given only for firm matches. Clone size is stated in some rows and not others, as once, few, many or a class when expanded.

j_call | d_call | v_call | clone_size | cdr3_nt | cdr3_aa
TRBJ1-1 | . | TRBV5-6 | . | TGTGCCAGCAGGGCCCGTTACAGGGTGGGCACTGAAGCTTTCTTT | CASRARYRVGTEAFF
TRBJ1-1 | . | TRBV6-5 | . | TGTGCCAGCAGTTACCCCGGTCGAGGCACTGAAGCTTTCTTT | CASSYPGRGTEAFF
TRBJ2-1 | . | TRBV28 | . | TGTGCCAGCAGTTTTTTTTCCGGGGACAATGAGCAGTTCTTC | CASSFFSGDNEQFF
TRBJ2-7 | . | TRBV7-2 | . | TGTGCCAGTCGCCAACCCCCCGCTATCGAGCAGTACTTC | CASRQPPAIEQYF
TRBJ2-5 | TRBD2 | TRBV4-1 | . | TGCGCCAGCAGCCAGGGGGGACTAGCGGGAAGGGAGACCCAGTACTTC | CASSQGGLAGRETQYF
TRBJ1-2 | . | TRBV28 | . | TGTGCCAGCAGTTTCAGGCTCTATGGCTACACCTTC | CASSFRLYGYTF
TRBJ1-2 | . | TRBV5-1 | . | TGCGCCAGCAGCTTGGAATCTGTTAACTATGGCTACACCTTC | CASSLESVNYGYTF
TRBJ2-2 | . | TRBV11-2 | . | TGTGCCAGCAGCTTAGAGCCGGGACTTAACACCGGGGAGCTGTTTTTT | CASSLEPGLNTGELFF
TRBJ2-7 | . | TRBV27 | . | TGTGCCAGCAGTTTGCCAGGGGGGTACGAGCAGTACTTC | CASSLPGGYEQYF
TRBJ2-7 | . | TRBV5-4 | . | TGTGCCAGCAGCATGGGACTCCACGATGAGAGCGAGCAGTACTTC | CASSMGLHDESEQYF
TRBJ2-3 | . | TRBV28 | . | TGTGCCAGCAAAAAGGGGCTCACAGATACGCAGTATTTT | CASKKGLTDTQYF
TRBJ1-2 | . | TRBV2 | . | TGTGCCGGGGAAGGGGAGGTGTACGGCTACACCTTC | CAGEGEVYGYTF
TRBJ1-2 | . | TRBV5-5 | . | TGTGCCAGCAAAGAGGACACCACTAACTATGGCTACACCTTC | CASKEDTTNYGYTF
TRBJ2-6 | . | TRBV5-6 | few | TGTGCCAGCAGCCGACAGGTCTCTGGGGCCAACGTCCTGACTTTC | CASSRQVSGANVLTF
TRBJ1-5 | TRBD1 | TRBV28 | . | TGTGCCAGCAGTTTGAGACAGGGGTATCAGCCCCAGCATTTT | CASSLRQGYQPQHF
TRBJ2-7 | TRBD2 | TRBV7-2 | . | TGTGCCAGCAGCTCCGGGGGGTTTATTCGGGAGCAGTACTTC | CASSSGGFIREQYF
TRBJ1-6 | TRBD1 | TRBV5-1 | . | TGCGCCAGCAGCTTGGCGGGACAGGGTTATTCACCCCTCCACTTT | CASSLAGQGYSPLHF
TRBJ1-2 | TRBD1 | TRBV5-1 | once | TGCGCCAGCAGCTCGAGGACAGGGGGCGACTATGGCTACACCTTC | CASSSRTGGDYGYTF
TRBJ1-3 | . | TRBV7-2 | . | TGTGCCAGCGGGCGGGGGACGCGGGGCTCTGGAAACACCATATATTTT | CASGRGTRGSGNTIYF
TRBJ1-5 | . | TRBV2 | . | TGTGCCAGCTCCCAGGGAGGAGGACAGCCCCAGCATTTT | CASSQGGGQPQHF
TRBJ1-6 | . | TRBV5-6 | once | TGTGCCAGCAGCTTGGCGCAGGGAGGATCACCCCTCCACTTT | CASSLAQGGSPLHF
TRBJ2-7 | TRBD1 | TRBV28 | . | TGTGCCAGCAGCTCCGGGACAGGTTCATCCCGCTACGAGCAGTACTTC | CASSSGTGSSRYEQYF
TRBJ2-7 | . | TRBV2 | . | TGTGCCAGCAGCGCCGACAGGAGCTCCTACGAGCAGTACTTC | CASSADRSSYEQYF
TRBJ1-4 | . | TRBV4-1 | . | TGCGCCAGCAGCCAATATACCGGGATTGCGAATGAAAAACTGTTTTTT | CASSQYTGIANEKLFF
TRBJ2-7 | . | TRBV5-4 | once | TGTGCCAGCAGCTCTCCAACCGACAGCGACGAGCAGTACTTC | CASSSPTDSDEQYF
TRBJ2-3 | TRBD1 | TRBV6-5 | . | TGTGCCAGCAGAGCGAACAGGGGCCCAGATACGCAGTATTTT | CASRANRGPDTQYF
TRBJ1-2 | . | TRBV19 | . | TGTGCCAGTAGCCCCACGGGGGGACAAGTCTATGGCTACACCTTC | CASSPTGGQVYGYTF
TRBJ2-3 | TRBD2 | TRBV4-2 | . | TGTGCCAGCAGCCAAGAACCCCGACTAGCGGGAGCCTCAGATACGCAGTATTTT | CASSQEPRLAGASDTQYF
TRBJ1-5 | TRBD1 | TRBV28 | . | TGTGCCACCATATCAGGGGGCTATCAGCCCCAGCATTTT | CATISGGYQPQHF
TRBJ1-2 | . | TRBV28 | . | TGTGCCAGCAGTTTAGGAGTTCCAGCTGGCTACACCTTC | CASSLGVPAGYTF
TRBJ2-7 | . | TRBV2 | . | TGTGCCAACAGTGAGCAGGGCTACGAGCAGTACTTC | CANSEQGYEQYF
TRBJ1-1 | . | TRBV7-9 | . | TGTGCCAGCAGCTCGCAGGGCGACACTGAAGCTTTCTTT | CASSSQGDTEAFF
TRBJ1-2 | . | TRBV6-5 | once | TGTGCCAGCAGTTACCTTAACACAGGGAGCGGTGGCTACACCTTC | CASSYLNTGSGGYTF
TRBJ2-7 | TRBD2 | TRBV7-2 | . | TGTGCCAGCAGCTTTGCGGGAGGAGATGCCTACGAGCAGTACTTC | CASSFAGGDAYEQYF
TRBJ2-2 | TRBD1 | TRBV6-5 | . | TGTGCCAGCAGTTCGGGACAGAGATTGAACACCGGGGAGCTGTTTTTT | CASSSGQRLNTGELFF
TRBJ2-2 | . | TRBV5-5 | . | TGTGCCAGCACCATTTCGGGGGCCGGGGAGCTGTTTTTT | CASTISGAGELFF
TRBJ2-5 | TRBD2 | TRBV7-9 | . | TGTGCCAGCAGCGAGCTAGCGGGGGGAGAGACCCAGTACTTC | CASSELAGGETQYF
TRBJ1-2 | TRBD1 | TRBV9 | . | TGTGCCAGCAGCGTAGCCCCGGGACAGGGGGTGTGGTACACCTTC | CASSVAPGQGVWYTF
TRBJ1-2 | TRBD1 | TRBV7-2 | . | TGTGCCAGCAGCTTAGTTTACAGGGGCGGTGGCTACACCTTC | CASSLVYRGGGYTF
TRBJ2-2 | . | TRBV5-1 | . | TGCGCCAGCAGCTCTGGACAATGGGACACCGGGGAGCTGTTTTTT | CASSSGQWDTGELFF
TRBJ2-5 | . | TRBV2 | . | TGTGCCAGCAGTGAGCGAGAGACCCAGTACTTC | CASSERETQYF
TRBJ2-7 | . | TRBV5-1 | once | TGCGCCAGCAGCCGACTAGGATACGAGCAGTACTTC | CASSRLGYEQYF
TRBJ2-7 | . | TRBV6-6 | . | TGTGCCAGCACCGGGGGGCGGACCCGTAAAAACTACGAGCAGTACTTC | CASTGGRTRKNYEQYF
TRBJ2-3 | TRBD2 | TRBV30 | . | TGTGCCTGGAGGGTGAGACTAGCGGGAGTGTTGGGAGCTCCAGATACGCAGTATTTT | CAWRVRLAGVLGAPDTQYF
TRBJ2-1 | . | TRBV11-2 | . | TGTGCCAGCAGGGGGGGACCCAACTACAATGAGCAGTTCTTC | CASRGGPNYNEQFF
TRBJ2-7 | TRBD2 | TRBV18 | few | TGTGCCAGCTCACCAGGGGGGGGTCTGTCCCCCTACGAGCAGTACTTC | CASSPGGGLSPYEQYF
TRBJ1-6 | TRBD1 | TRBV28 | . | TGTGCCAGCAGTCGAGGACAGGGAGGAAATTCACCCCTCCACTTT | CASSRGQGGNSPLHF
TRBJ2-7 | TRBD2 | TRBV28 | . | TGTGCCAGCAGCCGTTTTCTAGCGGCTTACGAGCAGTACTTC | CASSRFLAAYEQYF
TRBJ1-2 | . | TRBV5-1 | . | TGCGCCAGCAGCTTGGCCCAGGGGACGAATGGCTACACCTTC | CASSLAQGTNGYTF
TRBJ2-2 | TRBD2 | TRBV7-9 | . | TGTGCCAGCAGCCGAATACTAGCGGGCAGGTCCGGGGAGCTGTTTTTT | CASSRILAGRSGELFF
TRBJ2-7 | . | TRBV5-5 | . | TGTGCCAGCAGCTCGTCCTCCTACGAGCAGTACTTC | CASSSSSYEQYF
TRBJ2-7 | TRBD2 | TRBV5-6 | . | TGTGCCAGCAGCTTGGGTCCACCACGCCTAGCGGTGGACGAGCAGTACTTC | CASSLGPPRLAVDEQYF
TRBJ2-5 | TRBD2 | TRBV7-6 | . | TGTGCCAGCAGCTTGACGAAACTAGCGGCGCAAGAGACCCAGTACTTC | CASSLTKLAAQETQYF